Below, 17 T cell receptor beta chains from the same sample are listed, as sequenced in a study of T cell responses to AZD1222 COVID-19 vaccine. Repertoires were generated with immunoSEQ multiplex PCR, while TCRdb's copy carries only in-frame clones and drops some. The sample contains about 200,000 clones, approximately 93% of which appear only once. The specimen comprised peripheral blood, sampled 28 days after the second AZD1222 dose. These receptors were obtained from an adult who received the AZD1222 COVID-19 vaccine.

V gene TRBV18 combines with J gene TRBJ2-7; TRBD1 is a possible D gene (6 bases). The CDR3 is made up of 14 amino acids. Germline-derived CDR1 and CDR2 are KGHSH and LQKENI. Trimming shortened V by 4 bases and J by 2 bases, and 12 bases separated the two germline ends. The CDR3 sequence: CASSQGDPPYEQYF. CDR3 nucleotides: TGTGCCAGCTCACAGGGGGACCCTCCCTACGAGCAGTACTTC.

V is TRBV18 and J is TRBJ1-1, with D possibly TRBD1 on 5 matching bases. Germline CDR1 is KGHSH and CDR2 is LQKENI. The V and J ends lost 8 bases and 1 base respectively, with 11 bases between them. The CDR3 loop spans 13 amino acids. CDR3 DNA: TGTGCCAGCGACCAGGGTCCGAACACTGAAGCTTTCTTT. Its translation: CASDQGPNTEAFF.

The rearrangement uses TRBV7-9 and TRBJ2-3; D ambiguous. Between the trimmed V and J ends, which lost 3 bases and 2 bases, there was a span of 3 bases. Germline V gene data show CDR1 as SEHNR and CDR2 as FQNEAQ (reference sequence). The CDR3 sequence is 12 residues long. CDR3 amino acids: CASSFITDTQYF. CDR3 nucleotides: TGTGCCAGCAGCTTTATCACAGATACGCAGTATTTT.

The rearrangement joins TRBV29-1 to TRBJ1-1; no clear D gene. The CDR3 runs 16 residues. In germline, CDR1 is SQVTM, CDR2 ANQGSEA. V lost 4 bases and J 0 bases, leaving 18 bases between the germline ends. CDR3 region: CSVAYVGSRMNTEAFF. As DNA, the CDR3 is TGCAGCGTTGCCTATGTGGGGTCTCGAATGAACACTGAAGCTTTCTTT.

The CDR3: CASSQSQNSPLHF. The CDR3 coding sequence is TGTGCCAGCAGCCAATCGCAGAATTCACCCCTCCACTTT. The V and J genes are TRBV14 and TRBJ1-6; D is undetermined. This CDR3 is 13 amino acids long. The germline V gene has CDR1 SGHDN and CDR2 FVKESK. Trimming cost V 2 bases and J 7 bases, with 6 bases left between them.

V gene TRBV6-2 or TRBV6-3 combines with J gene TRBJ2-7, with D tentatively TRBD2 (5 bases). Between the trimmed V and J ends, which lost 3 bases and 3 bases, there was a span of 24 bases. Germline CDR1 reads MNHEY; CDR2 reads SVGEGT. This CDR3 has 18 residues. The DNA for the CDR3 is TGTGCCAGCAGTTATAGACTGACCCGGGGTCAGGTAGACTACGAGCAGTACTTC. Translated: CASSYRLTRGQVDYEQYF.

This sequence joins TRBV9 and TRBJ1-4; TRBD1 is a possible D gene (6 bases). Germline CDR1 and CDR2: SGDLS and YYNGEE. The ends were cut back, 0 bases at V and 7 bases at J, with 13 bases in the middle. The CDR3 covers 15 residues. The DNA of the CDR3 is TGTGCCAGCAGCGTAGGAGGGGGAGCAGTTGAAAAACTGTTTTTT. This translates into CASSVGGGAVEKLFF.

The V call is TRBV11-2, the J call TRBJ2-5, with D possibly matching TRBD2 (5 bases). Trimming left V 5 bases short and J 7 bases short, with 23 bases between. The CDR3 spans 16 residues. From germline, CDR1 is SGHAT and CDR2 FQNNGV. CDR3 residues: CASSAGSTAEGWTQYF. CDR3 bases: TGTGCCAGCAGCGCGGGTTCGACCGCAGAGGGATGGACCCAGTACTTC.

The chain is built from TRBV7-2 and TRBJ1-2; D might be TRBD1 (5 bases). The CDR3 is made up of 13 amino acids. Germline values: CDR1 SGHTA, CDR2 FQGNSA. Trimming removed 8 bases at V and 8 bases at J, with 18 bases between. The CDR3 protein is CASVSNQGAGYTF. Here the CDR3 DNA reads TGTGCCAGCGTATCAAACCAAGGGGCCGGCTACACCTTC. The full variable domain, its missing parts supplied by reference TRBV7-2 and TRBJ1-2, is GAGVSQSPSNKVTEKGKDVELRCDPISGHTALYWYRQSLGQGLEFLIYFQGNSAPDKSGLPSDRFSAERTGGSVSTLTIQRTQQEDSAVYLCASVSNQGAGYTFGSGTRLTVV.

This clone was recorded only once. The rearrangement uses TRBV10-2 and TRBJ1-5, with D uncertain. Germline V lookup: CDR1 WSHSY, CDR2 SAAADI. This CDR3 is 17 amino acids long. Trimming left V 2 bases short and J 2 bases short, with 16 bases between. CDR3 sequence: CASSELIGLYGNQPQHF. The CDR3 DNA is TGCGCCAGCAGTGAGCTGATAGGGCTTTATGGCAATCAGCCCCAGCATTTT.

V and J are TRBV6-5 and TRBJ1-4, with D possibly matching TRBD1 (5 bases). V was clipped by 5 bases and J by 8 bases, with 12 bases between them. Germline-derived CDR1 and CDR2 are MNHEY and SVGAGI. The CDR3 contains 13 residues. In DNA, the CDR3 is TGTGCCAGCAGTACCGGGGGGGGAGAAAAACTGTTTTTT. Amino acid sequence: CASSTGGGEKLFF.

The chain is built from TRBV9 and TRBJ1-1; D is possibly TRBD1 (5 bases). CDR3 length equals 14 residues. Germline-derived CDR1 and CDR2 are SGDLS and YYNGEE. Trimming left V 4 bases short and J 1 base short, with 11 bases between. CDR3 loop: CASSQGVGNTEAFF. DNA for the CDR3: TGTGCCAGCAGCCAAGGGGTGGGGAACACTGAAGCTTTCTTT.

V usage is TRBV5-1 and J usage is TRBJ2-6; no clear D. V was cut by 2 bases and J by 4 bases, with 7 bases left in between. The CDR3 is made up of 14 amino acids. Germline-derived CDR1 and CDR2 are SGHRS and YFSETQ. The CDR3, as DNA: TGCGCCAGCAGCTTTGGATCCGGGGCCAACGTCCTGACTTTC. Its protein is CASSFGSGANVLTF.

The chain is built from TRBV18 and TRBJ1-2; perhaps TRBD1 as D (5 bases). CDR1 is KGHSH and CDR2 is LQKENI in the germline V gene. V lost 4 bases and J lost 6, with 6 bases in between. This CDR3 contains 11 residues. The CDR3 nucleotides are TGTGCCAGCTCACTGGGGCATGGCTACACCTTC. This translates into CASSLGHGYTF.

This chain connects TRBV10-3 to TRBJ1-3, with D unresolved. The CDR3 contains 14 residues. Germline CDR1 is ENHRY and CDR2 is SYGVKD. Trimming removed 6 bases from V and 4 bases from J, with 13 bases in between. The CDR3: CAISVQSGGNTIYF. The CDR3 DNA follows: TGTGCCATCAGCGTGCAGAGCGGCGGAAACACCATATATTTT.

The chain links TRBV27 to TRBJ1-5; 9 positions agree with TRBD1. The CDR3 has 16 amino acids. V lost 8 bases, J lost 0 bases, and 8 bases stayed unmatched. Germline lookup yields CDR1 MNHEY and CDR2 SMNVEV (reference sequence). The CDR3 DNA is TGTGCCAGCGCCATTCGGACAGGGGATAGCAATCAGCCCCAGCATTTT. Its translation is CASAIRTGDSNQPQHF.

The chain is built from TRBV5-1 and TRBJ2-3; perhaps TRBD2 as D (6 bases). The CDR3 is made up of 14 amino acids. The germline V and J ends were trimmed by 5 bases and 0 bases, with 10 bases remaining between them. CDR1 is SGHRS, CDR2 YFSETQ, per germline. The CDR3 reads CASSGGESTDTQYF. CDR3 in DNA: TGCGCCAGCAGTGGCGGGGAAAGCACAGATACGCAGTATTTT. The full variable domain, its missing parts supplied by reference TRBV5-1 and TRBJ2-3, is KAGVTQTPRYLIKTRGQQVTLSCSPISGHRSVSWYQQTPGQGLQFLFEYFSETQRNKGNFPGRFSGRQFSNSRSEMNVSTLELGDSALYLCASSGGESTDTQYFGPGTRLTVL.